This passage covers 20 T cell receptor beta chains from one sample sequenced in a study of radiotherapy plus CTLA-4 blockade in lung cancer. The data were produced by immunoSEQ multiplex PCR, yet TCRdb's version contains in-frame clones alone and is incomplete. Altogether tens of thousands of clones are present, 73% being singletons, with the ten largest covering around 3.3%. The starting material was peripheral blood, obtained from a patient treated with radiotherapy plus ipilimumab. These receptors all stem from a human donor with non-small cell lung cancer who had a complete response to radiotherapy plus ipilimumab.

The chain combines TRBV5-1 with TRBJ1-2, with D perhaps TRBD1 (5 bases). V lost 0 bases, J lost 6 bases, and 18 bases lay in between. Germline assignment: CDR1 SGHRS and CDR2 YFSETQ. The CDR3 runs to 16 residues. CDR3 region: CASSLGRAGKKDGYTF. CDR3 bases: TGCGCCAGCAGCTTGGGCCGGGCAGGGAAGAAGGATGGCTACACCTTC.

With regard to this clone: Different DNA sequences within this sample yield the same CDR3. The CDR3 DNA reads TGCGCCAGCAGCAGTGGTGGACAGCAGAACACTGAAGCTTTCTTT. It yields the protein CASSSGGQQNTEAFF. The genes are TRBV5-1 and TRBJ1-1; a possible D gene is TRBD1 (6 bases). CDR1 SGHRS and CDR2 YFSETQ come from the germline V gene. This CDR3 contains 15 residues. Trimming removed 4 bases from V and 1 base from J, with 14 bases in between.

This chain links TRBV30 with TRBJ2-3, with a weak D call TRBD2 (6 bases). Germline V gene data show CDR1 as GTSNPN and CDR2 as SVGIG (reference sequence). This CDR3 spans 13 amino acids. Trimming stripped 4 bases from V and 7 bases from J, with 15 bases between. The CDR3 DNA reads TGTGCCTGGATCCCGGGGGTCCTTAATACGCAGTATTTT. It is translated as CAWIPGVLNTQYF. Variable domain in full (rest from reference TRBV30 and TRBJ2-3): SQTIHQWPATLVQPVGSPLSLECTVEGTSNPNLYWYRQAAGRGLQLLFYSVGIGQISSEVPQNLSASRPQDRQFILSSKKLLLSDSGFYLCAWIPGVLNTQYFGPGTRLTVL.

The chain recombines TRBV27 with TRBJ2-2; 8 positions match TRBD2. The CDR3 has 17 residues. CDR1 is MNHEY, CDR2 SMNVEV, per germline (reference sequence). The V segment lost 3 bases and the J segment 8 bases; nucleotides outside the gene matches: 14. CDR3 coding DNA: TGTGCCAGCAGTTTTACCGGGACTAGAATCGTTTCGGGGGAGCTGTTTTTT. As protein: CASSFTGTRIVSGELFF.

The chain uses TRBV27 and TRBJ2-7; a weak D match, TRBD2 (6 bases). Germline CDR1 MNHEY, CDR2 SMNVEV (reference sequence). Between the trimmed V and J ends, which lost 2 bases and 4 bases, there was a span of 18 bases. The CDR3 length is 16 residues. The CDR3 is CASSLGFGGTSYEQYF. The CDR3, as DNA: TGTGCCAGCAGTTTAGGATTTGGTGGGACTTCATACGAGCAGTACTTC.

CDR3 region: CASSLDLLSTEAFF. CDR3 DNA sequence: TGTGCCAGCAGCTTGGATCTCTTGAGCACTGAAGCTTTCTTT. This chain links TRBV5-4 with TRBJ1-1; D is ambiguous. Germline CDR1 is SGHNT and CDR2 is YYREEE (reference sequence). The CDR3 runs to 14 residues. V lost 0 bases and J 4 bases, leaving 10 bases between the germline ends. Using reference TRBV5-4 and TRBJ1-1 for the parts outside the CDR3, the full variable domain is ETGVTQSPTHLIKTRGQQVTLRCSSQSGHNTVSWYQQALGQGPQFIFQYYREEENGRGNFPPRFSGLQFPNYSSELNVNALELDDSALYLCASSLDLLSTEAFFGQGTRLTVV.

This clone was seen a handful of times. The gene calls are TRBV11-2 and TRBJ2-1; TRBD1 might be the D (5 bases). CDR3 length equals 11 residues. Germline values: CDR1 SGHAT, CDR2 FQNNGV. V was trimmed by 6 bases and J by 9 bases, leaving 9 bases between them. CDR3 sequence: CASSKTGEQFF. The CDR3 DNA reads TGTGCCAGCAGTAAAACAGGTGAGCAGTTCTTC. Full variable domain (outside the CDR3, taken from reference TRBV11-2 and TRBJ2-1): EAGVAQSPRYKIIEKRQSVAFWCNPISGHATLYWYQQILGQGPKLLIQFQNNGVVDDSQLPKDRFSAERLKGVDSTLKIQPAKLEDSAVYLCASSKTGEQFFGPGTRLTVL.

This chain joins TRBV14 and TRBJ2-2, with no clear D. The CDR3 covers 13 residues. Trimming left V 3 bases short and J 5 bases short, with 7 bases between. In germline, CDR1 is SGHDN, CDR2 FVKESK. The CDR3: CASSQQMTGELFF. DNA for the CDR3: TGTGCCAGCAGCCAGCAGATGACCGGGGAGCTGTTTTTT.

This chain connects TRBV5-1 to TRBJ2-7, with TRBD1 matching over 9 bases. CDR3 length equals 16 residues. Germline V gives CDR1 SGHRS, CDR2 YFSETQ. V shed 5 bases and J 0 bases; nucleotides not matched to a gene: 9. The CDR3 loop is CASRPGQGPLSYEQYF. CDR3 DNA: TGCGCCAGCAGGCCGGGACAGGGACCGCTCTCCTACGAGCAGTACTTC.

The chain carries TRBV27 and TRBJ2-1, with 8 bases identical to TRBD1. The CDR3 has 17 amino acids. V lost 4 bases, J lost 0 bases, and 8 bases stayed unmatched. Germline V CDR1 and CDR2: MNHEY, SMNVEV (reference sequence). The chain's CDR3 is CASSSQRTGSSYNEQFF. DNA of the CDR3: TGTGCCAGCAGTTCTCAGCGGACAGGGAGCTCCTACAATGAGCAGTTCTTC.

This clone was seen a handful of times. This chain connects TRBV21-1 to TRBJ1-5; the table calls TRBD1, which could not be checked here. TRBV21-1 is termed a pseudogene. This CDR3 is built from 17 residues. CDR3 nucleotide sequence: TGTGCCAGCAGCCAAAGGATCCACAGGGTATTCAATCAGCCCCAGCATTTT. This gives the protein CASSQRIHRVFNQPQHF.

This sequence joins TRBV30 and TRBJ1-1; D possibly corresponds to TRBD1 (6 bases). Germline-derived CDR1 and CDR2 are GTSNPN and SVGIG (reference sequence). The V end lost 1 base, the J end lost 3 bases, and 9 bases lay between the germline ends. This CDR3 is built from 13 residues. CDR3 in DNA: TGTGCCTGGAGTGAAGGGACACACACTGAAGCTTTCTTT. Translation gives CAWSEGTHTEAFF.

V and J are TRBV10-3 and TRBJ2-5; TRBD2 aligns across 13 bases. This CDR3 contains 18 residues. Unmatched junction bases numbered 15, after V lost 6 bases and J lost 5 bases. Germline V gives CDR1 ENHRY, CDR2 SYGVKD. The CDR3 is CAISLILAGGPGLETQYF. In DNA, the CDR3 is TGTGCCATCAGCCTCATACTAGCGGGGGGGCCAGGTTTGGAGACCCAGTACTTC.

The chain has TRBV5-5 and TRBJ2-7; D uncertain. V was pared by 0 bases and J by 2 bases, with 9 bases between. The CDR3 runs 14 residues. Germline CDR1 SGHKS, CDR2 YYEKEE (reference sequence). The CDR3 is CASSLAGFAYEQYF. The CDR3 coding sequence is TGTGCCAGCAGCTTGGCAGGATTTGCCTACGAGCAGTACTTC.

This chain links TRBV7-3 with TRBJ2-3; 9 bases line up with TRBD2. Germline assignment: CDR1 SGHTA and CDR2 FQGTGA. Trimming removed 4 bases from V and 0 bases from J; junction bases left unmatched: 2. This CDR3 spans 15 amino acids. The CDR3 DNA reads TGTGCCAGCAGCTCACTAGCGGGCAGCACAGATACGCAGTATTTT. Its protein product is CASSSLAGSTDTQYF.

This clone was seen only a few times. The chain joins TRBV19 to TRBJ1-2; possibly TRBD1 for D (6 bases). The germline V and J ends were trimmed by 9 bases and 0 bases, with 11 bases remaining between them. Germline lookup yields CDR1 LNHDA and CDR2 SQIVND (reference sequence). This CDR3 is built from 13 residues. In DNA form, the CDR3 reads TGTGCCAGCACGGACAGAACTAACTATGGCTACACCTTC. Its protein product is CASTDRTNYGYTF. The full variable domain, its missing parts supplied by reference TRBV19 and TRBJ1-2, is DGGITQSPKYLFRKEGQNVTLSCEQNLNHDAMYWYRQDPGQGLRLIYYSQIVNDFQKGDIAEGYSVSREKKESFPLTVTSAQKNPTAFYLCASTDRTNYGYTFGSGTRLTVV.

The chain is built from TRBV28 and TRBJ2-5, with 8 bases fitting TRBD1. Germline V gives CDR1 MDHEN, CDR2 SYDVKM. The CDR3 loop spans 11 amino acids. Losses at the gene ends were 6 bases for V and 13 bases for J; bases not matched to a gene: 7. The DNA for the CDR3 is TGTGCCAGCAGCCTTCGACAGGGGATGTACTTC. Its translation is CASSLRQGMYF.

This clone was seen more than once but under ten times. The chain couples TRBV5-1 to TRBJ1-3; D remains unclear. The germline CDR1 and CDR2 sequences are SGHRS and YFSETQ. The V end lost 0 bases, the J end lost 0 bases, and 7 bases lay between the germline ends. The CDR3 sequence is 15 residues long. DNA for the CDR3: TGCGCCAGCAGCTTGGAGAGAGTCTCTGGAAACACCATATATTTT. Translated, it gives CASSLERVSGNTIYF.

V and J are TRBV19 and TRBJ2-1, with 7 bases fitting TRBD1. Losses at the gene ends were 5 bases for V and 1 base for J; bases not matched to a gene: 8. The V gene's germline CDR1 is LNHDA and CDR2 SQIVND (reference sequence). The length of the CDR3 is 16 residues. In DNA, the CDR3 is TGTGCCAGTAGTCCCTCTGACAGGGTTTCCTACAATGAGCAGTTCTTC. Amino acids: CASSPSDRVSYNEQFF.

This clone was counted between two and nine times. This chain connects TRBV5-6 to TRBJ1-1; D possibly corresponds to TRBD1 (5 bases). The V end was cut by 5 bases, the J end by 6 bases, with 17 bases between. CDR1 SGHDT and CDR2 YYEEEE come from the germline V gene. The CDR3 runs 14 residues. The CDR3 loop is CASSLYTGGAEAFF. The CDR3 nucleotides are TGTGCCAGCAGTTTATACACGGGGGGGGCTGAAGCTTTCTTT. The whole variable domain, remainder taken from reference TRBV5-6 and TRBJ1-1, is DAGVTQSPTHLIKTRGQQVTLRCSPKSGHDTVSWYQQALGQGPQFIFQYYEEEERQRGNFPDRFSGHQFPNYSSELNVNALLLGDSALYLCASSLYTGGAEAFFGQGTRLTVV.